These 10 T cell receptor beta chains were all obtained from the same sample, sequenced in a study of glioma-infiltrating T cells. TCR alpha and beta CDR3 regions were amplified from RNA using iRepertoire nested multiplex PCR. One entry per CDR3 protein results from TCRdb running MiXCR on the multiplex PCR reads. Found here are about 130,000 distinct CDR3 sequences, roughly 23% of them singletons; the top ten hold 13% to 15%. The sample comprised glioma tissue, nonneoplastic brain tissue, or PBMCs (not recorded which). These receptor sequences come from a human donor with low-grade glioma or glioblastoma, undergoing nonglioma brain surgery, or in good health (not recorded which).

This clonotype was found many times. The chain combines TRBV7-2 with TRBJ2-5; weak D call: TRBD1 (6 bases). This CDR3 comprises 14 residues. Trimming pared 4 bases from V and 5 bases from J, leaving 14 bases between. The V gene's germline CDR1 is SGHTA and CDR2 FQGNSA. DNA for the CDR3: TGTGCCAGCAGCTATCAGGGGTCTCGGGAGACCCAGTACTTC. Its protein is CASSYQGSRETQYF.

Concerning this clonotype: A much more abundant neighbour one base away suggests this may be a read error. The chain combines TRBV7-2 with TRBJ2-7; 8 nucleotides agree with TRBD2. This CDR3 has 14 amino acids. V was pared by 2 bases and J by 4 bases, with 4 bases of the junction left unmatched. The V gene's germline CDR1 is SGHTA and CDR2 FQGNSA. CDR3 coding DNA: TGTGCCAGCAGCTTAATCGGGGGGGGGTACGAGCAGTACTTC. It translates to CASSLIGGGYEQYF.

Details on this clonotype: The junction departs from the called germline gene at one end, perhaps through a read error. The chain carries TRBV6-1 and TRBJ1-1; D ambiguous. Germline CDR1 and CDR2: MNHNS and SASEGT. CDR3 size: 12 residues. The CDR3 DNA follows: TGTGCCAGCAGAGAGTTTAGCGCTGAGGCTTTCTTT. Translation gives CASREFSAEAFF.

With regard to this clonotype: Possible read error: a much larger clone is one base away. This CDR3 reads CSASHSQETQCF. CDR3 nucleotide sequence: TGCAGTGCTAGCCACAGCCAAGAGACCCAGTGCTTC. This chain connects TRBV20-1 to TRBJ2-5, with D hard to call. This CDR3 contains 12 residues. The germline gives CDR1 DFQATT, CDR2 SNEGSKA (reference sequence).

This clonotype appeared many times. The chain carries TRBV7-2 and TRBJ2-3, with D perhaps TRBD1 (5 bases). CDR3 length equals 13 residues. V was cut by 10 bases and J by 3 bases, with 14 bases left in between. Germline V gives CDR1 SGHTA, CDR2 FQGNSA. CDR3 residues: CATKAKGTDTQYF. The CDR3 DNA follows: TGTGCCACCAAGGCGAAGGGGACAGATACGCAGTATTTT.

For this clonotype: This clone may be a read error of a much larger clone one base away. The chain recombines TRBV2 with TRBJ2-1; D gene uncertain. The CDR3 loop spans 11 amino acids. CDR1 is SNHLY and CDR2 is FYNNEI in the germline V gene. CDR3 in amino acids: CASRPKGIPIF. CDR3 DNA: TGTGCCAGCAGGCCGAAGGGTATTCCGATCTTC.

The table lists this clonotype with many counts. V and J are TRBV20-1 and TRBJ2-7, with 9 positions matching TRBD1. V was clipped by 6 bases and J by 4 bases; unmatched bases: 4. The CDR3 contains 12 residues. Germline V gene sequence: CDR1 DFQATT, CDR2 SNEGSKA (reference sequence). This CDR3 reads CSAHRGQYEQYF. The CDR3 DNA sequence: TGCAGTGCCCACAGGGGGCAGTACGAGCAGTACTTC.

The genes are TRBV19 and TRBJ2-3, with TRBD2 matching over 8 bases. V shed 5 bases and J 5 bases; nucleotides not matched to a gene: 6. Germline V gene data show CDR1 as LNHDA and CDR2 as SQIVND (reference sequence). This CDR3 is 14 amino acids long. CDR3 amino acids: CASSSPGLGDTQYF. The CDR3 bases are TGTGCCAGTAGTTCACCGGGACTAGGAGATACGCAGTATTTT.

This clonotype has ten or more counts. The gene calls are TRBV7-7 and TRBJ2-3; unclear D gene. Per germline, CDR1 SSHAT and CDR2 FNYEAQ (reference sequence). This CDR3 contains 13 residues. Deletions cut 5 bases from V and 4 bases from J, with 10 bases between. This CDR3 is CASSPVTSDTQYF. CDR3 DNA sequence: TGTGCCAGCAGCCCCGTGACCTCAGATACGCAGTATTTT.

At least ten counts were recorded for this clonotype. The genes are TRBV6-1 and TRBJ2-7, with 10 positions matching TRBD1. The V and J ends lost 6 bases and 5 bases, in that order; junction bases with no gene match: 7. Germline V gene sequence: CDR1 MNHNS, CDR2 SASEGT. This CDR3 is 14 amino acids long. The chain's CDR3 is CASRSSGTGDEQYF. The CDR3 DNA is TGTGCCAGCAGATCCTCCGGGACAGGGGACGAGCAGTACTTC.